The source of this T cell receptor (beta chain) is a study of T cell changes during pregnancy in multiple sclerosis. The CDR3 has 15 amino acids. After removal of 3 bases from V and 6 bases from J, the junction contained 5 bases not matched to a gene. Germline CDR1 MNHNS, CDR2 SASEGT. Assay used: immunoSEQ multiplex PCR; TCRdb lists only in-frame clones, some missing. The sample lists approximately 18,000 clones; around 87% were seen once. This sequence joins TRBV6-1 and TRBJ2-1; TRBD2 aligns across 10 bases. The receptor's source is a female donor in good health, enrolled as a control in a pregnancy study. Here the sequenced sample was CD8+ T cells from peripheral blood mononuclear cells, taken in the third trimester of pregnancy. The CDR3 spells CASSDERGGPNEQFF. CDR3 in DNA: TGTGCCAGCAGTGATGAGCGGGGGGGTCCCAATGAGCAGTTCTTC.